The 29 T cell receptor beta chains listed next were all sequenced from one sample in a study of radiotherapy plus CTLA-4 blockade in lung cancer. Assay: immunoSEQ multiplex PCR; the TCRdb copy retains only in-frame clones and omits some. The sample records 90,000 to 150,000 clones, 78% being singletons. This specimen consisted of peripheral blood, obtained from a patient treated with radiotherapy plus ipilimumab. The receptors derive from a human donor with non-small cell lung cancer who had a partial response to radiotherapy plus ipilimumab.

The gene calls are TRBV5-1 and TRBJ2-2; 9 bases line up with TRBD2. Germline assignment: CDR1 SGHRS and CDR2 YFSETQ. V shed 0 bases, J shed 7 bases, and the junction held 16 bases outside the gene matches. The CDR3 covers 19 residues. CDR3: CASSLAPERAGGPIGELFF. In DNA form, the CDR3 reads TGCGCCAGCAGCTTGGCCCCCGAACGGGCGGGAGGGCCAATCGGGGAGCTGTTTTTT.

This clone was seen a single time. CDR3 sequence (DNA): TGTGCCAGCAGTGGCCAGGAAGCAACTAATGAAAAACTGTTTTTT. Translation gives CASSGQEATNEKLFF. J is TRBJ1-4 and V is TRBV6-1; no reliable D call. The CDR3 consists of 15 residues. Trimming removed 4 bases from V and 0 bases from J, with 9 bases in between. CDR1 is MNHNS, CDR2 SASEGT, per germline.

The chain joins TRBV27 to TRBJ2-5; 7 bases fit TRBD1. The J call may be incorrect, as the DNA end agrees better with TRBJ2-7. Germline assignment: CDR1 MNHEY and CDR2 SMNVEV (reference sequence). The length of the CDR3 is 13 residues. The CDR3 DNA sequence: TGTGCCAGCAGTCGACAGGGAGCCTACGAGCAGTACTTC. This sequence encodes CASSRQGAYEQYF.

The count of this clone is one. The chain has TRBV4-1 and TRBJ1-5; a weak D match, TRBD1 (6 bases). Deletions cut 4 bases from V and 7 bases from J, with 14 bases between. Germline V gives CDR1 MGHRA, CDR2 YSYEKL. CDR3 length: 14 residues. The CDR3 DNA is TGCGCCAGCAGCCCGGCCGCAGGGGCACAGCCCCAGCATTTT. Translated, it gives CASSPAAGAQPQHF.

J is TRBJ1-5 and V is TRBV19, with D tentatively TRBD1 (5 bases). Trimming shortened V by 6 bases and J by 1 base, and 16 bases separated the two germline ends. Per germline, CDR1 LNHDA and CDR2 SQIVND (reference sequence). The CDR3 is 16 residues long. The CDR3 nucleotides are TGTGCCAGTAGGAAAAGAGGGAGGGGCAGCAATCAGCCCCAGCATTTT. It is translated as CASRKRGRGSNQPQHF. Based on the CDR3 plus reference TRBV19 and TRBJ1-5, the full variable domain is DGGITQSPKYLFRKEGQNVTLSCEQNLNHDAMYWYRQDPGQGLRLIYYSQIVNDFQKGDIAEGYSVSREKKESFPLTVTSAQKNPTAFYLCASRKRGRGSNQPQHFGDGTRLSIL.

This clone was recorded once. V is TRBV28 and J is TRBJ2-1; 9 bases fit TRBD2. The CDR3 spans 13 residues. The junction had 6 bases not matched to a gene; V was cut back by 7 bases and J by 8 bases. From germline, CDR1 is MDHEN and CDR2 SYDVKM. The CDR3 bases are TGTGCCAGCATTCCGGGACTAGCTTATGAGCAGTTCTTC. Encoded protein: CASIPGLAYEQFF.

This clone turned up a few times. This chain uses TRBV28 with TRBJ2-4, with D tentatively TRBD2 (6 bases). The CDR3 runs 14 residues. V lost 4 bases and J 4 bases, leaving 11 bases between the germline ends. The V gene's germline CDR1 is MDHEN and CDR2 SYDVKM. The CDR3 here is CASSSIGTKNIQYF. CDR3 coding DNA: TGTGCCAGCAGTTCTATTGGGACTAAAAACATTCAGTACTTC.

The chain couples TRBV2 to TRBJ1-2; 10 bases fit TRBD1. Germline V lookup: CDR1 SNHLY, CDR2 FYNNEI. CDR3 size: 14 residues. Trimming removed 6 bases from V and 8 bases from J; junction bases left unmatched: 9. CDR3 amino acids: CASSERTGGEGYTF. The CDR3 DNA sequence: TGTGCCAGCAGCGAGCGGACAGGGGGAGAGGGCTACACCTTC.

The chain links TRBV9 to TRBJ1-6; D remains ambiguous. The CDR3 runs 14 residues. Trimming pared 3 bases from V and 5 bases from J, leaving 9 bases between. Germline V CDR1 and CDR2: SGDLS, YYNGEE. The CDR3 DNA reads as TGTGCCAGCAGCGCCGAGGGAGATAATTCACCCCTCCACTTT. Amino acids: CASSAEGDNSPLHF. Complete variable domain (other parts from reference TRBV9 and TRBJ1-6): DSGVTQTPKHLITATGQRVTLRCSPRSGDLSVYWYQQSLDQGLQFLIQYYNGEERAKGNILERFSAQQFPDLHSELNLSSLELGDSALYFCASSAEGDNSPLHFGNGTRLTVT.

V gene TRBV6-6 combines with J gene TRBJ1-5; no firm D call. The V end lost 4 bases, the J end lost 2 bases, and 6 bases lay between the germline ends. The germline gives CDR1 MNHNY, CDR2 SVGAGI (reference sequence). The CDR3 loop spans 13 amino acids. The CDR3 spells CASSSRGNQPQHF. In DNA, the CDR3 is TGTGCCAGCAGTTCTAGAGGCAATCAGCCCCAGCATTTT.

This chain links TRBV19 with TRBJ2-1, with a tentative D call TRBD2 (5 bases). V shed 5 bases and J shed 6 bases, with 17 bases lying between them. From germline, CDR1 is LNHDA and CDR2 SQIVND (reference sequence). The CDR3 sequence is 15 residues long. The CDR3: CASSVVTRVVNEQFF. CDR3 coding DNA: TGTGCCAGTAGTGTCGTTACGCGGGTTGTCAATGAGCAGTTCTTC.

The chain couples TRBV27 to TRBJ2-1; 14 bases align to TRBD2. With V trimmed by 5 bases and J by 13 bases, 4 bases remained unmatched. This CDR3 spans 13 amino acids. Germline loops: CDR1 MNHEY, CDR2 SMNVEV (reference sequence). CDR3 in DNA: TGTGCCAGCAGTCCCGGACTAGCGGGAGGACAGTTCTTC. This translates into CASSPGLAGGQFF.

The chain has TRBV5-5 and TRBJ2-7; maybe TRBD2 (6 bases). With 2 bases removed from V and 2 bases from J, the gap between germline ends came to 11 bases. The CDR3 length is 14 residues. The germline gives CDR1 SGHKS, CDR2 YYEKEE (reference sequence). The CDR3 bases are TGTGCCAGCAGCTTAGGGACTTTTCCCTACGAGCAGTACTTC. Its translation: CASSLGTFPYEQYF.

The J gene is TRBJ1-1, the V gene TRBV11-2; D gene uncertain. Germline-derived CDR1 and CDR2 are SGHAT and FQNNGV. The V and J ends lost 1 base and 7 bases respectively, with 10 bases between them. The CDR3 runs to 13 residues. The DNA for the CDR3 is TGTGCCAGCAGCTTAGTCCATCCCAATGAAGCTTTCTTT. Residues: CASSLVHPNEAFF.

The CDR3 loop is CASIARQGVNTEAFF. DNA of the CDR3: TGTGCCAGTATCGCCCGACAGGGGGTGAACACTGAAGCTTTCTTT. The chain combines TRBV19 with TRBJ1-1, with 9 bases identical to TRBD1. This CDR3 comprises 15 residues. Germline CDR1 is LNHDA and CDR2 is SQIVND (reference sequence). After removal of 7 bases from V and 0 bases from J, the junction contained 6 bases not matched to a gene.

This rearrangement joins TRBV14 to TRBJ2-1; 7 bases align to TRBD2. The V gene end was trimmed by 1 base and the J gene end by 4 bases; junction bases not matched to a gene: 4. This CDR3 comprises 15 residues. CDR1 SGHDN and CDR2 FVKESK come from the germline V gene. CDR3 DNA sequence: TGTGCCAGCAGCCAAGGACTAGCTCGGTACAATGAGCAGTTCTTC. This encodes CASSQGLARYNEQFF.

This chain uses TRBV18 with TRBJ2-5; 7 nucleotides match TRBD2. Germline assignment: CDR1 KGHSH and CDR2 LQKENI. J lost 3 bases, V lost 2 bases, and 0 bases had no gene match. The CDR3 contains 13 residues. The CDR3, as DNA: TGTGCCAGCTCACCAAGCGGGAAAGAGACCCAGTACTTC. This encodes CASSPSGKETQYF.

V usage is TRBV7-2 and J usage is TRBJ2-5; 9 positions agree with TRBD2. CDR3 length equals 18 residues. Per germline, CDR1 SGHTA and CDR2 FQGNSA. Trimming cost V 5 bases and J 2 bases; bases outside gene matches: 15. CDR3 bases: TGTGCCAGCAGCCCCCGGGGGGCAGCGGGAGGAGCACAAGAGACCCAGTACTTC. Translated: CASSPRGAAGGAQETQYF. Full variable domain (rest looked up from reference TRBV7-2 and TRBJ2-5): GAGVSQSPSNKVTEKGKDVELRCDPISGHTALYWYRQSLGQGLEFLIYFQGNSAPDKSGLPSDRFSAERTGGSVSTLTIQRTQQEDSAVYLCASSPRGAAGGAQETQYFGPGTRLLVL.

This chain joins TRBV11-1 and TRBJ2-7; the D is unclear. Trimming removed 3 bases from V and 6 bases from J, with 9 bases in between. The germline gives CDR1 SGHAT, CDR2 FQDESV (reference sequence). The CDR3 loop spans 12 amino acids. The CDR3 here is CASSFVGREQYF. The DNA of the CDR3 is TGTGCCAGCAGCTTCGTTGGGCGCGAGCAGTACTTC.

V gene TRBV7-2 combines with J gene TRBJ1-5, with TRBD1 identical over 9 bases. The V and J ends lost 3 bases and 4 bases, in that order; junction bases with no gene match: 4. The length of the CDR3 is 15 residues. Germline V gives CDR1 SGHTA, CDR2 FQGNSA. The CDR3: CASSLTGGLNQPQHF. The DNA for the CDR3 is TGTGCCAGCAGCTTGACAGGGGGGTTGAATCAGCCCCAGCATTTT.

This chain links TRBV25-1 with TRBJ2-7; 11 bases are a match to TRBD2. V shed 3 bases and J 0 bases; nucleotides not matched to a gene: 7. Germline V gives CDR1 MGHDK, CDR2 SYGVNS. This CDR3 has 17 amino acids. The CDR3 here is CASSERTSGPSSYEQYF. CDR3 bases: TGTGCCAGCAGTGAGAGGACTAGCGGGCCTAGCTCCTACGAGCAGTACTTC.

The chain employs TRBV19 and TRBJ1-2; a weak D match, TRBD1 (5 bases). Per the germline V gene, CDR1 is LNHDA and CDR2 is SQIVND (reference sequence). Between the trimmed V and J ends, which lost 3 bases and 8 bases, there was a span of 16 bases. CDR3 length equals 14 residues. The CDR3 DNA follows: TGTGCCAGTAGTATTGCTGGCAGGGATGGGGGCTACACCTTC. Protein sequence: CASSIAGRDGGYTF.

J is TRBJ2-1 and V is TRBV6-1; TRBD2 aligns across 8 bases. The V and J ends lost 6 bases and 8 bases, in that order; junction bases with no gene match: 9. CDR3 length: 14 residues. Per the germline V gene, CDR1 is MNHNS and CDR2 is SASEGT. The CDR3 sequence: CASSGTSFSDEQFF. CDR3 in DNA: TGTGCCAGCAGCGGGACTAGTTTTTCGGATGAGCAGTTCTTC.

This clone occurred a few times. The rearrangement links TRBV4-3 to TRBJ2-5; perhaps TRBD2 as D (6 bases). CDR3 length: 16 residues. Germline CDR1 and CDR2: LGHNA and YSLEER. V was cut by 0 bases and J by 7 bases, with 18 bases left in between. As DNA, the CDR3 is TGCGCCAGCAGCCAAGAACGCACTGGCGGGATGGGGACCCAGTACTTC. Amino acids: CASSQERTGGMGTQYF.

The chain uses TRBV5-4 and TRBJ1-4; tentative D call: TRBD1 (5 bases). With 4 bases removed from V and 8 bases from J, the gap between germline ends came to 18 bases. In germline, CDR1 is SGHNT, CDR2 YYREEE (reference sequence). The CDR3 length is 15 residues. CDR3 nucleotides: TGTGCCAGCAGCCAAGAGGCAGGGTCGCTCGAAAAACTGTTTTTT. It encodes CASSQEAGSLEKLFF. Complete variable domain (other parts from reference TRBV5-4 and TRBJ1-4): ETGVTQSPTHLIKTRGQQVTLRCSSQSGHNTVSWYQQALGQGPQFIFQYYREEENGRGNFPPRFSGLQFPNYSSELNVNALELDDSALYLCASSQEAGSLEKLFFGSGTQLSVL.

The V call is TRBV11-2, the J call TRBJ2-7, with a weak D call TRBD1 (5 bases). The V gene lost 5 bases and the J gene lost 0 bases, with 11 bases spanning the gap. Germline V lookup: CDR1 SGHAT, CDR2 FQNNGV. The CDR3 totals 14 residues. The CDR3 DNA follows: TGTGCCAGCAGCCCAGACAGCTACTCCTACGAGCAGTACTTC. Translated, it gives CASSPDSYSYEQYF.

This clone came up once. V is TRBV29-1 and J is TRBJ2-7; TRBD1 matches at 8 bases. This CDR3 is built from 12 residues. The ends lost 4 bases at V and 2 bases at J; junction bases unmatched: 1. Per germline, CDR1 SQVTM and CDR2 ANQGSEA. The CDR3 spells CSVGTGTYEQYF. DNA for the CDR3: TGCAGCGTTGGGACAGGGACCTACGAGCAGTACTTC.

The V and J genes are TRBV19 and TRBJ1-1, with D maybe TRBD1 (5 bases). This CDR3 contains 14 residues. Germline values: CDR1 LNHDA, CDR2 SQIVND (reference sequence). V shed 3 bases and J shed 1 base, with 9 bases lying between them. DNA for the CDR3: TGTGCCAGTAGTATCCTACAGGCGAACACTGAAGCTTTCTTT. Translating gives CASSILQANTEAFF. The entire variable domain, with the rest obtained from reference TRBV19 and TRBJ1-1, is as follows: DGGITQSPKYLFRKEGQNVTLSCEQNLNHDAMYWYRQDPGQGLRLIYYSQIVNDFQKGDIAEGYSVSREKKESFPLTVTSAQKNPTAFYLCASSILQANTEAFFGQGTRLTVV.

The chain couples TRBV10-2 to TRBJ2-2, with 9 bases matching TRBD1. Germline values: CDR1 WSHSY, CDR2 SAAADI. The CDR3 totals 17 residues. The V and J ends lost 4 bases and 7 bases, in that order; junction bases with no gene match: 13. The DNA of the CDR3 is TGCGCCAGCAGTGCCAATACAGGGGGCCACGGATACGGGGAGCTGTTTTTT. Residues: CASSANTGGHGYGELFF.